Listed here are 29 T cell receptor beta chains from one sample, sequenced in a study of regulatory T cells in long-lasting Graves disease. Libraries of TCR beta came from iRepertoire HTBI primers plus Arm-PCR of CDR3 regions. TCRdb independently ran MiXCR on the multiplex PCR reads; one entry per CDR3 protein. The table shows 300,000 to 400,000 distinct CDR3 sequences, with approximately 15% occurring only once. The time point here: newly diagnosed GD, antithyroid drugs for less than 3 months. There was RNA extracted from PBMCs, and the TCR library was made from it. Separately, the same data were catalogued under a study of T cells in Graves' hyperthyroidism and ophthalmopathy.

Specimen: peripheral blood mononuclear cells (PBMCs), collected at new diagnosis, from a patient treated with antithyroid drugs. These receptors all come from a man between 40 and 49 years old with Graves disease.

This chain joins TRBV20-1 and TRBJ2-5, with 8 positions matching TRBD2. V trimming: 1 base; J trimming: 5 bases; junction bases outside the gene matches: 12. Germline V gives CDR1 DFQATT, CDR2 SNEGSKA (reference sequence). The CDR3 is 16 amino acids. CDR3 in DNA: TGCAGTGCTAGAGCGCCGGGACTAGGGGAATTGGAGACCCAGTACTTC. It codes for CSARAPGLGELETQYF.

V usage is TRBV6-4 and J usage is TRBJ2-5; 8 nucleotides align to TRBD2. J was trimmed by 2 bases and V by 7 bases; bases with no gene match: 6. Germline V lookup: CDR1 MRHNA, CDR2 SNTAGT. The CDR3 extends over 14 amino acids. This CDR3 is CASMLAGEQETQYF. The DNA of the CDR3 is TGTGCCAGCATGCTAGCGGGTGAACAAGAGACCCAGTACTTC.

At least ten counts were recorded for this clonotype. J is TRBJ1-1 and V is TRBV7-2; TRBD1 is a possible D gene (5 bases). Germline assignment: CDR1 SGHTA and CDR2 FQGNSA. V was cut by 6 bases and J by 6 bases, with 17 bases left in between. The CDR3 spans 14 residues. The CDR3 reads CASRPMRGGSEAFF. DNA for the CDR3: TGTGCCAGCAGGCCCATGAGGGGAGGGTCTGAAGCTTTCTTT.

Of note for this clonotype: A far larger clone is just one base off, so this is likely a read error. The chain has TRBV2 and TRBJ2-4; no firm D call. Germline lookup yields CDR1 SNHLY and CDR2 FYNNEI. The CDR3 totals 14 residues. The CDR3 DNA reads as TGTGCCAGCAGTGATTTAGTTCTGTCCAATGAGCAGTCCTTC. It codes for CASSDLVLSNEQSF.

The CDR3 coding sequence is TGTGCCAGCAGCTTATGGGGGCCTGGCTACGAGCAGTACTTC. Protein: CASSLWGPGYEQYF. This chain links TRBV7-2 with TRBJ2-7; D might be TRBD1 (6 bases). This CDR3 is 14 amino acids long. Germline V lookup: CDR1 SGHTA, CDR2 FQGNSA. The germline V and J ends were trimmed by 2 bases and 3 bases, with 11 bases remaining between them. Variable domain in full (rest from reference TRBV7-2 and TRBJ2-7): GAGVSQSPSNKVTEKGKDVELRCDPISGHTALYWYRQSLGQGLEFLIYFQGNSAPDKSGLPSDRFSAERTGGSVSTLTIQRTQQEDSAVYLCASSLWGPGYEQYFGPGTRLTVT.

The sample holds a few counts of this clonotype. This rearrangement joins TRBV18 to TRBJ1-6; 10 nucleotides match TRBD1. Germline V lookup: CDR1 KGHSH, CDR2 LQKENI. The CDR3 is made up of 16 amino acids. V lost 3 bases to trimming and J lost 5 bases; unmatched junction nucleotides: 4. The CDR3: CASSPRTGGNNSPLHF. Here the CDR3 DNA reads TGTGCCAGCTCACCCCGGACAGGGGGTAATAATTCACCCCTCCACTTT.

This chain connects TRBV5-5 to TRBJ1-4, with TRBD1 as a possible D gene (5 bases). This CDR3 has 16 amino acids. V dropped 1 base and J dropped 5 bases, with 15 bases sitting between them. Germline loops: CDR1 SGHKS, CDR2 YYEKEE (reference sequence). The CDR3 loop reads CASSLTGHVPNEKLFF. The CDR3, as DNA: TGTGCCAGCAGCTTGACAGGCCACGTCCCGAATGAAAAACTGTTTTTT. Together with reference TRBV5-5 and TRBJ1-4, the CDR3 gives the full variable domain: DAGVTQSPTHLIKTRGQQVTLRCSPISGHKSVSWYQQVLGQGPQFIFQYYEKEERGRGNFPDRFSARQFPNYSSELNVNALLLGDSALYLCASSLTGHVPNEKLFFGSGTQLSVL.

This clonotype was seen a few times. The chain combines TRBV7-6 with TRBJ2-5; 8 positions agree with TRBD1. V shed 6 bases, J shed 1 base, and the junction held 13 bases outside the gene matches. CDR1 SGHVS and CDR2 FNYEAQ come from the germline V gene. The CDR3 is made up of 17 amino acids. For the CDR3, the DNA is TGTGCCAGCAGTCTAGCCCCCAGGGGGCCCTCCCAAGAGACCCAGTACTTC. This codes for CASSLAPRGPSQETQYF. Full variable domain (missing parts from reference TRBV7-6 and TRBJ2-5): GAGVSQSPRYKVTKRGQDVALRCDPISGHVSLYWYRQALGQGPEFLTYFNYEAQQDKSGLPNDRFSAERPEGSISTLTIQRTEQRDSAMYRCASSLAPRGPSQETQYFGPGTRLLVL.

This clonotype was detected many times. The V gene is TRBV20-1, the J gene TRBJ2-2; 11 positions agree with TRBD2. V dropped 0 bases and J dropped 5; count of bases not matched to a gene: 5. The CDR3 contains 16 residues. CDR1 and CDR2 (germline): DFQATT, SNEGSKA (reference sequence). DNA of the CDR3: TGCAGTGCTAGAGACCCTACTAGCGGGGGAACCGGGGAGCTGTTTTTT. Translating gives CSARDPTSGGTGELFF.

This clonotype was counted only a few times. This chain uses TRBV6-1 with TRBJ1-6, with D unresolved. V was trimmed by 8 bases and J by 8 bases, leaving 7 bases between them. This CDR3 region has 11 residues. Germline V gives CDR1 MNHNS, CDR2 SASEGT. The CDR3 DNA reads TGTGCCAGCCAACGGGATTCACCCCTCCACTTT. It specifies CASQRDSPLHF.

This clonotype was counted at least ten times. The V and J genes are TRBV5-4 and TRBJ1-1, with D perhaps TRBD1 (6 bases). The CDR3 runs to 13 residues. The germline V gene encodes CDR1 SGHNT and CDR2 YYREEE (reference sequence). Trimming stripped 7 bases from V and 1 base from J, with 11 bases between. The CDR3 region has the DNA TGTGCCAGCTCGCGGGGGCAGAACACTGAAGCTTTCTTT. It translates to CASSRGQNTEAFF. Drawing the rest from reference TRBV5-4 and TRBJ1-1, the complete variable domain is ETGVTQSPTHLIKTRGQQVTLRCSSQSGHNTVSWYQQALGQGPQFIFQYYREEENGRGNFPPRFSGLQFPNYSSELNVNALELDDSALYLCASSRGQNTEAFFGQGTRLTVV.

The chain combines TRBV7-2 with TRBJ2-1, with 9 bases identical to TRBD2. Germline CDR1 reads SGHTA; CDR2 reads FQGNSA. The ends lost 5 bases at V and 4 bases at J; junction bases unmatched: 6. This CDR3 has 15 residues. The CDR3 DNA reads TGTGCCAGCAGCCTCAATAGCGGGGGATACAATGAGCAGTTCTTC. This encodes CASSLNSGGYNEQFF.

This clonotype appeared many times. V is TRBV28 and J is TRBJ2-1, with a weak D call TRBD2 (7 bases). Per the germline V gene, CDR1 is MDHEN and CDR2 is SYDVKM. The CDR3 totals 17 residues. Trimming removed 3 bases at V and 0 bases at J, with 15 bases between. The CDR3 DNA reads as TGTGCCAGCAGTTTGGTTGGGGGGGCCAGCTCCTACAATGAGCAGTTCTTC. It translates to CASSLVGGASSYNEQFF.

This clonotype was counted only a few times. The chain links TRBV7-2 to TRBJ2-5; 8 nucleotides align to TRBD2. V shed 3 bases, J shed 9 bases, and the junction held 6 bases outside the gene matches. Germline CDR1 is SGHTA and CDR2 is FQGNSA. CDR3 length equals 13 residues. The CDR3 bases are TGTGCCAGCAGCTTTAGCGGGGTAACGGCCCAGTACTTC. Its protein is CASSFSGVTAQYF.

The V call is TRBV18, the J call TRBJ2-7; the D gene is possibly TRBD2 (7 bases). Between the trimmed V and J ends, which lost 3 bases and 2 bases, there was a span of 14 bases. Germline V gives CDR1 KGHSH, CDR2 LQKENI. The CDR3 has 15 amino acids. CDR3 coding DNA: TGTGCCAGCTCACCGGGGGGCGGGAGCGCCTACGAGCAGTACTTC. Its protein is CASSPGGGSAYEQYF.

This clonotype occurred a few times. The J gene is TRBJ2-3, the V gene TRBV7-8; D not resolved. The CDR3 consists of 14 residues. In germline, CDR1 is SGHVS, CDR2 FQNEAQ. The ends were cut back, 4 bases at V and 1 base at J, with 9 bases in the middle. In nucleotides, the CDR3 is TGTGCCAGCAGCTCCAGGATAGGCACAGATACGCAGTATTTT. Protein product: CASSSRIGTDTQYF.

CDR3 nucleotides: TGCAGCGTTGTTCGGGGAGGCAGCACAGATACGCAGTATTTT. Translated, it gives CSVVRGGSTDTQYF. V is TRBV29-1 and J is TRBJ2-3; D is perhaps TRBD2 (6 bases). Germline V CDR1 and CDR2: SQVTM, ANQGSEA. The CDR3 is 14 residues long. The V and J ends lost 4 bases and 0 bases respectively, with 11 bases between them.

This clonotype occurred a few times. The V gene is TRBV27, the J gene TRBJ1-1, with unresolved D. Germline-derived CDR1 and CDR2 are MNHEY and SMNVEV (reference sequence). The V end was cut by 0 bases, the J end by 6 bases, with 8 bases between. CDR3 length equals 13 residues. CDR3 in DNA: TGTGCCAGCAGTTTATCTCCGGGCGCTGAAGCTTTCTTT. Its translation is CASSLSPGAEAFF.

The chain has TRBV5-4 and TRBJ2-1; D not certain. The CDR3 consists of 14 residues. The V end lost 3 bases, the J end lost 6 bases, and 13 bases lay between the germline ends. Germline CDR1 is SGHNT and CDR2 is YYREEE (reference sequence). Here the CDR3 DNA reads TGTGCCAGCAGCTATATCCCCGTGGTCAATGAGCAGTTCTTC. It is translated as CASSYIPVVNEQFF. Full variable domain (remainder filled in from reference TRBV5-4 and TRBJ2-1): ETGVTQSPTHLIKTRGQQVTLRCSSQSGHNTVSWYQQALGQGPQFIFQYYREEENGRGNFPPRFSGLQFPNYSSELNVNALELDDSALYLCASSYIPVVNEQFFGPGTRLTVL.

This clonotype showed up many times. The chain carries TRBV7-9 and TRBJ2-7, with a possible D match to TRBD1 (6 bases). CDR1 and CDR2 (germline): SEHNR, FQNEAQ (reference sequence). The germline V and J ends were trimmed by 4 bases and 2 bases, with 18 bases remaining between them. The CDR3 is 16 residues long. The CDR3, as DNA: TGTGCCAGCAGCTCGACCCCGGGACAACCGCCCTACGAGCAGTACTTC. Amino acid sequence: CASSSTPGQPPYEQYF.

This clonotype was seen only once. The V and J genes are TRBV18 and TRBJ1-5, with D possibly matching TRBD1 (5 bases). CDR3 length: 17 amino acids. Germline V gives CDR1 KGHSH, CDR2 LQKENI. V was shortened by 1 base and J by 4 bases, with 17 bases between the two germline ends. CDR3 protein: CASSPRASGGGNQPQHF. CDR3 sequence (DNA): TGTGCCAGCTCACCACGGGCTAGCGGGGGGGGTAATCAGCCCCAGCATTTT.

Comment on this clonotype: This is likely an artifact of a read error, given a far larger clone one base away. The chain is built from TRBV11-3 and TRBJ2-3; 11 nucleotides align to TRBD2. This CDR3 comprises 19 residues. CDR1 is SGHNT and CDR2 is YENEEA in the germline V gene. The chain's CDR3 is CAGSLTAYPGLAVTDTQYF. Here the CDR3 DNA reads TGTGCCGGCAGCCTAACCGCCTATCCGGGACTAGCGGTCACAGATACGCAGTATTTT. Filled out from reference TRBV11-3 and TRBJ2-3, the complete variable domain reads EAGVVQSPRYKIIEKKQPVAFWCNPISGHNTLYWYLQNLGQGPELLIRYENEEAVDDSQLPKDRFSAERLKGVDSTLKIQPAELGDSAVYLCAGSLTAYPGLAVTDTQYFGPGTRLTVL.

J is TRBJ1-6 and V is TRBV20-1; TRBD1 agrees at 7 bases. The V segment lost 0 bases and the J segment 7 bases; nucleotides outside the gene matches: 9. Germline values: CDR1 DFQATT, CDR2 SNEGSKA (reference sequence). CDR3 length equals 16 residues. DNA for the CDR3: TGCAGTGCTAGAGACCGTCGACAGGGTGGAAATTCACCCCTCCACTTT. This gives the protein CSARDRRQGGNSPLHF.

Many counts were recorded for this clonotype. The chain combines TRBV28 with TRBJ2-7; no clear D gene. The germline CDR1 and CDR2 sequences are MDHEN and SYDVKM. This CDR3 is built from 14 residues. Trimming shortened V by 2 bases and J by 0 bases, and 8 bases separated the two germline ends. CDR3 nucleotides: TGTGCCAGCAGTTTAATGGGCGACTCCTACGAGCAGTACTTC. It specifies CASSLMGDSYEQYF.

This clonotype was recorded many times. This chain links TRBV6-1 with TRBJ2-1, with D uncertain. The germline CDR1 and CDR2 sequences are MNHNS and SASEGT. V was clipped by 0 bases and J by 15 bases, with 12 bases between them. CDR3 size: 12 residues. The DNA for the CDR3 is TGTGCCAGCAGTGAAGCGCGCACCCGAGGGTTCTTC. Residues: CASSEARTRGFF.

The table lists this clonotype with many counts. The CDR3 region has the DNA TGTGCCAGCAGCCTCGCGGGACTAGCCTACGAGCAGTACTTC. It is translated as CASSLAGLAYEQYF. This sequence joins TRBV11-2 and TRBJ2-7; 8 bases match TRBD2. This CDR3 contains 14 residues. CDR1 and CDR2 (germline): SGHAT, FQNNGV. J gave up 2 bases and V 5 bases, and 5 bases lay outside the gene matches.

The chain links TRBV25-1 to TRBJ2-7, with D uncertain. CDR3 size: 13 residues. V lost 1 base and J 11 bases, leaving 15 bases between the germline ends. Germline lookup yields CDR1 MGHDK and CDR2 SYGVNS. The CDR3 DNA sequence: TGTGCCAGCAGTGAATCGGTCAGCTCGACTGAGTACTTC. This encodes CASSESVSSTEYF.

This clonotype was seen many times. This chain links TRBV2 with TRBJ1-2; D may be TRBD1 (6 bases). Germline values: CDR1 SNHLY, CDR2 FYNNEI. The CDR3 spans 14 residues. V was cut by 8 bases and J by 4 bases, with 17 bases left in between. The CDR3 sequence is CASQNSRDTYGYTF. In DNA form, the CDR3 reads TGTGCCAGCCAAAACTCCCGGGACACCTATGGCTACACCTTC.

This clonotype was detected ten times or more. The chain combines TRBV28 with TRBJ1-1; D perhaps matches TRBD1 (5 bases). This CDR3 region has 16 residues. The V gene lost 3 bases and the J gene lost 0 bases, with 14 bases spanning the gap. The germline V gene encodes CDR1 MDHEN and CDR2 SYDVKM. The chain's CDR3 is CASSFPGRSMNTEAFF. In DNA form, the CDR3 reads TGTGCCAGCAGTTTCCCAGGGCGCAGCATGAACACTGAAGCTTTCTTT.